This T cell receptor (beta chain) derives from a study of OX40 agonist ivuxolimab in advanced cancers. The study in broad terms: Ivuxolimab was an agonistic, fully human IgG2 monoclonal antibody directed against OX40 (CD134), a costimulatory receptor. Intravenous ivuxolimab was administered to patients every 2 weeks at six dose levels: 0.01, 0.1, 0.3, 1.5, 3 and 10 mg/kg. Of the 50 to 55 dose-escalation patients, hepatocellular carcinoma was present in approximately 20, melanoma in approximately 15, renal cell carcinoma in 9 and head and neck cancer in 9. The dose-escalation cohort was about 83% male with a mean age of about 60 years, ranging from roughly 20 to 80. Patients were allowed to have had prior anti-PD-1, anti-PD-L1 or anti-CTLA-4 therapy, and approximately 43% of the dose-escalation patients had previously received checkpoint inhibitors. Partial responses occurred in three dose-escalation patients: two with cutaneous melanoma and one with hepatocellular carcinoma. The purpose of peripheral TCRbeta sequencing was to test whether ivuxolimab changed TCR sequence diversity and led to clonal T-cell expansion. The monotherapy dose-escalation portion (N of about 50 patients) of the phase I ivuxolimab trial is reported in the paper.

The trial excluded patients who had a history of autoimmune disease or were on systemic immunosuppression. In every dose cohort, peripheral blood was drawn for TCR sequencing at baseline, cycle 4 day 1, and cycle 7 day 1. The samples were taken from a phase I, first-in-human, multicenter, open-label dose-escalation trial of ivuxolimab. Adults with locally advanced or metastatic melanoma, renal cell, hepatocellular, or head and neck squamous cell carcinoma were enrolled in the trial. Before TCR sequencing, CD4+ T cells and CD8+ T cells were sorted from peripheral blood as separate populations. Points on this clone: Its specific antigen is unknown. No base quality values were provided; no much bigger clone lies one nucleotide off.

For sequencing of the TCRbeta CDR3 region, genomic DNA was extracted from the sorted cells. The immunoSEQ Assay was used to sequence the TCRbeta CDR3 regions. This immuneACCESS table, as held by TCRdb, lists in-frame sequences with V and J called but not all clones. Of the missing ones, under half trace to an unresolved V gene in checked studies; the others have no known cause. Counted in this sample were about 17,000 clones; roughly 91% of them appeared once. The ten largest clones represent about 72% of the sample. On the study overall, not on this receptor specifically: In the 0.1-3.0 mg/kg groups, partial responders were among the patients with the lowest normalized peripheral clonal expansion, particularly in CD8+ T cells. At doses of 0.1 to 3.0 mg/kg, clonal expansion of both CD4+ and CD8+ blood T cells was observed from baseline to week 6. Low levels of normalized T-cell clonal expansion were also shown by some nonresponding patients. Which antigens the clonally expanded peripheral T cells were specific for was not determined. After ivuxolimab, expanded clones were on average more numerous among CD8+ T cells than among CD4+ T cells.

The clonotype comes from an adult with an advanced solid tumor such as melanoma, head and neck, liver or kidney cancer. This sample comprised CD4+ or CD8+ T cells sorted from blood, obtained in a trial of the OX40 agonist ivuxolimab.

Here the CDR3 is given as CASSGNSLNYGYTF. The nucleotide sequence is given as TGTGCCAGCAGCGGTAACAGCCTTAACTATGGCTACACCTTC. The sequence links TRBV9 to TRBJ1-2, with the D gene not confidently named. The germline V gene sets CDR1 to SGDLS and CDR2 to YYNGEE. From the cysteine through the phenylalanine, the CDR3 covers 14 amino acids. Here the CDR3 DNA is all that survives: 42 bases in frame from base 1. V gives up 3 bases and J gives up 1 base, and the segment between their germline ends measures 10 bases.